Listed here are 5 T cell receptor beta chains from one sample, sequenced in a study of tissue T cells after allogeneic stem cell transplantation. Libraries were prepared by immunoSEQ multiplex PCR; TCRdb keeps only in-frame clonotypes and omits some of them. The repertoire holds over 15,000 clones, with about 70% as singletons. The sample comprised spleen. These receptors were taken from a female BALB/c mouse in good health. Mice of this strain are of MHC haplotype H2-d.

In its sample, this clone was seen a few times. Here the gene names and germline are mouse. The read gets to within 1 residue of the CDR3 end, and the germline J gene fills in the rest. This sample also contains other DNA sequences that code for the same CDR3. The rearrangement uses TRBV29 and TRBJ2-7, with TRBD2 identical over 7 bases. CDR1 and CDR2 (germline): MSHET, SYDVDS. Trimming at V came to 3 bases and at J to 2 bases, leaving 1 base not matched to a gene. The CDR3 has 13 amino acids. This CDR3 reads CASSLGGAYEQYF. The covered CDR3 bases are TGTGCTAGCAGTTTGGGGGGGGCCTATGAACAGTAC.

As regards this clone: Gene labels here are mouse ones. The sequenced fragment ends 1 residue before the CDR3 boundary, so the rest is inferred from the germline J gene. This rearrangement joins TRBV16 to TRBJ2-1; the D is unclear. The V end was cut by 0 bases, the J end by 0 bases, with 6 bases between. CDR3 length: 15 amino acids. From germline, CDR1 is SGHSA and CDR2 FRNQAP. This chain's CDR3 is CASSLDTDNYAEQFF. The DNA read from the CDR3 is TGTGCAAGCAGCTTAGATACAGATAACTATGCTGAGCAGTTC.

As concerns this clone: Any gene name here is a mouse gene name. The read terminates 1 residue ahead of where the CDR3 ends, so the germline J gene completes it. The J gene is TRBJ2-2, the V gene TRBV4; 8 bases are a match to TRBD1. This CDR3 comprises 15 residues. The germline CDR1 and CDR2 sequences are LGHDT and YNNKQL (reference sequence). With 5 bases clipped from V and 0 bases from J, the junction kept 2 bases outside the gene matches. CDR3 amino acids: CASSLQGANTGQLYF. Partial CDR3 DNA: TGTGCCAGCAGCCTACAGGGGGCAAACACCGGGCAGCTCTAC.

Turning to this clone: The gene symbols are mouse symbols. The CDR3 goes on 1 residue after the read ends, and that part is filled in from the germline J gene. The chain has TRBV20 and TRBJ2-1; the match to TRBD1 covers 7 bases. Germline loops: CDR1 GFQATS, CDR2 STVNSAI. The V and J ends lost 5 bases and 0 bases, in that order; junction bases with no gene match: 7. CDR3 length: 15 amino acids. The CDR3 is CGAQQGPNNYAEQFF. The sequenced CDR3 bases are TGTGGTGCTCAACAGGGGCCAAATAACTATGCTGAGCAGTTC.

A remark on this clone: These gene names are mouse names. Incomplete CDR3 DNA: TGTGGTGCTAGGGAGTCCGGGGGCGCGGACACAGAAGTCTTC. Its translation is CGARESGGADTEVF. The CDR3 as a whole reads CGARESGGADTEVFF. The genes are TRBV20 and TRBJ1-1; TRBD1 might be the D (6 bases). The read ends 1 residue early relative to the CDR3; the germline J gene fills the gap. Between the trimmed V and J ends, which lost 0 bases and 3 bases, there was a span of 14 bases. This CDR3 is 15 amino acids long. The germline CDR1 and CDR2 sequences are GFQATS and STVNSAI.